The 27 T cell receptor beta chains below were found in one sample sequenced in a study of blood T cell repertoires in COVID-19 (TCRdb year 2020). The library was prepared using the immunoSEQ multiplex PCR assay. This immuneACCESS table, as held by TCRdb, lists in-frame sequences with V and J called but not all clones. Of the missing ones, under half trace to an unresolved V gene in checked studies; the others have no known cause. The sample table contains more than 85,000 clones; only one count was recorded for roughly 90% of them. In total, the top ten clones hold about 3.2% of the sample. Material: peripheral blood. Receptors originate from a woman in her 70s with acute or convalescent COVID-19.

This chain links TRBV4-1 with TRBJ1-4; tentative D call: TRBD1 (6 bases). Trimming removed 1 base at V and 3 bases at J, with 9 bases between. The CDR3 consists of 15 residues. From germline, CDR1 is MGHRA and CDR2 YSYEKL. The CDR3 region has the DNA TGCGCCAGCAGCCAAGCTTGGGGGCCTAATGAAAAACTGTTTTTT. Translated: CASSQAWGPNEKLFF.

This chain connects TRBV14 to TRBJ1-1, with D uncertain. The CDR3 is made up of 13 amino acids. Between the trimmed V and J ends, which lost 0 bases and 8 bases, there was a span of 10 bases. Germline V gives CDR1 SGHDN, CDR2 FVKESK. Here the CDR3 reads CASSQDWQAEAFF. The DNA of the CDR3 is TGTGCCAGCAGCCAAGACTGGCAGGCGGAAGCTTTCTTT.

The J gene is TRBJ2-1, the V gene TRBV10-1; 13 bases align to TRBD2. The length of the CDR3 is 16 residues. CDR1 and CDR2 (germline): WNHNN, SYGVQD (reference sequence). The junction had 5 bases not matched to a gene; V was cut back by 3 bases and J by 6 bases. For the CDR3, the DNA is TGCGCCAGCAGTGACAAAAGGACTAGCGGGAGCAATGAGCAGTTCTTC. As protein: CASSDKRTSGSNEQFF.

The chain employs TRBV7-7 and TRBJ1-1; no clear D gene. Trimming took 5 bases from V and 2 from J, leaving 9 bases between them. The CDR3 has 13 amino acids. The germline CDR1 and CDR2 sequences are SSHAT and FNYEAQ (reference sequence). CDR3 coding DNA: TGTGCCAGCAGCCGAGAGCGAAACACTGAAGCTTTCTTT. Its translation: CASSRERNTEAFF.

This chain links TRBV6-2 or TRBV6-3 with TRBJ1-5, with D possibly TRBD1 on 5 matching bases. Germline-derived CDR1 and CDR2 are MNHEY and SVGEGT. Between the trimmed V and J ends, which lost 2 bases and 4 bases, there was a span of 9 bases. There are 14 residues in the CDR3. This CDR3 reads CASSYGAQNQPQHF. For the CDR3, the DNA is TGTGCCAGCAGTTACGGGGCTCAAAATCAGCCCCAGCATTTT.

The chain has TRBV12-5 and TRBJ2-2, with 12 positions matching TRBD2. The CDR3 loop spans 17 amino acids. J was trimmed by 1 base and V by 7 bases; bases with no gene match: 7. Germline V gene data show CDR1 as LGHNT and CDR2 as FRNRAP. CDR3 protein: CASAIPGLAGNTGELFF. CDR3 bases: TGTGCTAGTGCCATACCGGGACTAGCGGGGAACACCGGGGAGCTGTTTTTT.

The chain recombines TRBV29-1 with TRBJ1-1; no clear D gene. Germline V gene lookup returns CDR1 SQVTM and CDR2 ANQGSEA. The CDR3 loop spans 13 amino acids. V lost 4 bases and J lost 4, with 13 bases in between. CDR3 in amino acids: CSVVASPGTEAFF. The CDR3 bases are TGCAGCGTTGTGGCGTCCCCGGGCACTGAAGCTTTCTTT.

The chain couples TRBV18 to TRBJ1-1; D gene ambiguous. Germline assignment: CDR1 KGHSH and CDR2 LQKENI. The CDR3 loop spans 13 amino acids. V was trimmed by 5 bases and J by 3 bases, leaving 10 bases between them. The CDR3 region is CASSAGRDTEAFF. CDR3 in DNA: TGTGCCAGCTCAGCGGGGAGGGACACTGAAGCTTTCTTT.

J is TRBJ2-7 and V is TRBV5-6, with no clear D. Deletions cut 0 bases from V and 3 bases from J, with 13 bases between. Germline CDR1 and CDR2: SGHDT and YYEEEE. The CDR3 runs 15 residues. CDR3 bases: TGTGCCAGCAGCTTGGGTCATCAGTCTTACTACGAGCAGTACGTC. Translated, it gives CASSLGHQSYYEQYV.

The V and J genes are TRBV5-1 and TRBJ2-5, with D tentatively TRBD1 (6 bases). V was pared by 3 bases and J by 4 bases, with 10 bases between. In germline, CDR1 is SGHRS, CDR2 YFSETQ. This CDR3 is built from 13 residues. Here the CDR3 DNA reads TGCGCCAGCAGCTCGACAGGTGGAGAGACCCAGTACTTC. Translating it yields CASSSTGGETQYF.

The chain combines TRBV4-1 with TRBJ1-4; D not certain. Trimming pared 1 base from V and 5 bases from J, leaving 11 bases between. CDR1 is MGHRA, CDR2 YSYEKL, per germline. The CDR3 has 15 amino acids. The CDR3 coding sequence is TGCGCCAGCAGCCAAGGAGAAGTGAACAATGAAAAACTGTTTTTT. Its translation is CASSQGEVNNEKLFF.

The rearrangement uses TRBV6-4 and TRBJ1-1; D is unresolved. The V and J ends lost 5 bases and 1 base respectively, with 8 bases between them. Per germline, CDR1 MRHNA and CDR2 SNTAGT. The CDR3 totals 13 residues. CDR3 coding DNA: TGTGCCAGCAGTCGGTCTAGGAACACTGAAGCTTTCTTT. It encodes CASSRSRNTEAFF.

This clone was counted once. The V call is TRBV5-1, the J call TRBJ1-5; perhaps TRBD1 as D (5 bases). Trimming removed 0 bases at V and 4 bases at J, with 8 bases between. Germline V gene sequence: CDR1 SGHRS, CDR2 YFSETQ. The CDR3 contains 14 residues. The CDR3 coding sequence is TGCGCCAGCAGCTTGGAGGCAGGGAATCAGCCCCAGCATTTT. Its translation is CASSLEAGNQPQHF. Together with reference TRBV5-1 and TRBJ1-5, the CDR3 gives the full variable domain: KAGVTQTPRYLIKTRGQQVTLSCSPISGHRSVSWYQQTPGQGLQFLFEYFSETQRNKGNFPGRFSGRQFSNSRSEMNVSTLELGDSALYLCASSLEAGNQPQHFGDGTRLSIL.

The CDR3 is CASSIAGGYSYNEQFF. For the CDR3, the DNA is TGTGCCAGTAGTATAGCAGGGGGCTACTCCTACAATGAGCAGTTCTTC. J is TRBJ2-1 and V is TRBV19; 8 positions agree with TRBD1. The germline CDR1 and CDR2 sequences are LNHDA and SQIVND (reference sequence). The CDR3 extends over 16 amino acids. The trim removed 1 base at V and 0 bases at J, leaving 2 bases unmatched.

V usage is TRBV24-1 and J usage is TRBJ2-7, with D maybe TRBD1 (5 bases). V lost 5 bases, J lost 3 bases, and 10 bases lay in between. CDR3 length equals 13 residues. Germline CDR1 is KGHDR and CDR2 is SFDVKD. The CDR3 reads CATSAGNGYEQYF. The CDR3 DNA follows: TGTGCCACCAGTGCAGGGAATGGCTACGAGCAGTACTTC.

This clone was seen only a few times. The gene calls are TRBV24-1 and TRBJ2-2; tentatively, D is TRBD1 (6 bases). V gave up 7 bases and J gave up 1 base, with 9 bases separating them. The CDR3 runs 14 residues. Germline V lookup: CDR1 KGHDR, CDR2 SFDVKD. CDR3 coding DNA: TGTGCCACCAGAGAACAGGGGAACACCGGGGAGCTGTTTTTT. It encodes CATREQGNTGELFF.

V is TRBV5-8 and J is TRBJ2-2; maybe TRBD2 (5 bases). The V and J ends lost 4 bases and 3 bases respectively, with 19 bases between them. The CDR3 has 17 amino acids. From germline, CDR1 is SGHTS and CDR2 YDEGEE. The CDR3 sequence is CASSPTRGLVHTGELFF. As DNA, the CDR3 is TGTGCCAGCAGCCCCACGCGCGGACTCGTCCACACCGGGGAGCTGTTTTTT.

The CDR3 here is CASRIGQALNSPLHF. The DNA of the CDR3 is TGTGCCAGCAGAATTGGACAGGCCCTTAATTCACCCCTCCACTTT. V and J are TRBV9 and TRBJ1-6, with 7 bases identical to TRBD1. V gave up 5 bases and J gave up 6 bases; unmatched junction bases: 8. Germline lookup yields CDR1 SGDLS and CDR2 YYNGEE. The CDR3 runs to 15 residues.

This chain links TRBV18 with TRBJ2-2; 8 positions agree with TRBD1. Trimming took 8 bases from V and 5 from J; bases not matched to a gene: 16. The CDR3 contains 17 residues. Germline loops: CDR1 KGHSH, CDR2 LQKENI. CDR3 residues: CASTPNRDRIRTGELFF. CDR3 bases: TGTGCCAGCACCCCGAACCGGGACAGGATCAGAACCGGGGAGCTGTTTTTT.

V usage is TRBV4-1 and J usage is TRBJ1-1, with a weak D call TRBD1 (6 bases). The CDR3 is 15 residues long. From germline, CDR1 is MGHRA and CDR2 YSYEKL. V lost 3 bases and J 0 bases, leaving 11 bases between the germline ends. The CDR3 DNA sequence: TGCGCCAGCAGCCAGCACGGACAGATGAACACTGAAGCTTTCTTT. Translation: CASSQHGQMNTEAFF.

There are a few counts of this clone. The chain has TRBV11-2 and TRBJ1-6; D remains ambiguous. The CDR3 spans 15 residues. The V and J ends lost 5 bases and 0 bases respectively, with 8 bases between them. In germline, CDR1 is SGHAT, CDR2 FQNNGV. This CDR3 reads CASSRASSYNSPLHF. In DNA form, the CDR3 reads TGTGCCAGCAGCCGAGCAAGCTCCTATAATTCACCCCTCCACTTT.

The genes are TRBV4-1 and TRBJ1-2; D is unclear. This CDR3 is 16 amino acids long. V was shortened by 1 base and J by 2 bases, with 14 bases between the two germline ends. Germline CDR1 and CDR2: MGHRA and YSYEKL. The DNA of the CDR3 is TGCGCCAGCAGCCAAGTTGCCCAGACTAAAAACTATGGCTACACCTTC. This gives the protein CASSQVAQTKNYGYTF.

The V call is TRBV11-3, the J call TRBJ2-3, with unresolved D. Trimming took off 5 bases at V and 1 base at J, with 4 bases between the two ends. This CDR3 has 12 residues. The germline CDR1 and CDR2 sequences are SGHNT and YENEEA. The CDR3 spells CASSPGTDTQYF. The DNA for the CDR3 is TGTGCCAGCAGCCCCGGCACAGATACGCAGTATTTT.

The chain links TRBV10-2 to TRBJ1-3; 11 nucleotides line up with TRBD1. CDR1 is WSHSY, CDR2 SAAADI, per germline. V was pared by 6 bases and J by 0 bases, with 7 bases of the junction left unmatched. CDR3 length: 17 amino acids. The DNA of the CDR3 is TGCGCCAGCAGCACCGGGACAGGGGGAAACTCTGGAAACACCATATATTTT. Amino acid sequence: CASSTGTGGNSGNTIYF.

V and J are TRBV30 and TRBJ1-2; no clear D gene. Germline loops: CDR1 GTSNPN, CDR2 SVGIG (reference sequence). Trimming cost V 0 bases and J 4 bases, with 6 bases left between them. The length of the CDR3 is 12 residues. CDR3 in amino acids: CAWSVHIYGYTF. CDR3 sequence (DNA): TGTGCCTGGAGTGTACATATCTATGGCTACACCTTC.

The V gene is TRBV19, the J gene TRBJ2-3; D uncertain. From germline, CDR1 is LNHDA and CDR2 SQIVND (reference sequence). The germline V and J ends were trimmed by 7 bases and 2 bases, with 13 bases remaining between them. The CDR3 covers 14 residues. This CDR3 reads CASKATALTDTQYF. DNA for the CDR3: TGTGCCAGTAAGGCAACAGCTCTCACAGATACGCAGTATTTT. The whole variable domain, remainder taken from reference TRBV19 and TRBJ2-3, is DGGITQSPKYLFRKEGQNVTLSCEQNLNHDAMYWYRQDPGQGLRLIYYSQIVNDFQKGDIAEGYSVSREKKESFPLTVTSAQKNPTAFYLCASKATALTDTQYFGPGTRLTVL.

The J gene is TRBJ1-5, the V gene TRBV24-1; a weak D match, TRBD1 (6 bases). The germline gives CDR1 KGHDR, CDR2 SFDVKD. V was clipped by 3 bases and J by 5 bases, with 10 bases between them. The CDR3 loop spans 14 amino acids. The CDR3 nucleotides are TGTGCCACCAGTGATCCTGGACAGTATCAGCCCCAGCATTTT. Translated: CATSDPGQYQPQHF.